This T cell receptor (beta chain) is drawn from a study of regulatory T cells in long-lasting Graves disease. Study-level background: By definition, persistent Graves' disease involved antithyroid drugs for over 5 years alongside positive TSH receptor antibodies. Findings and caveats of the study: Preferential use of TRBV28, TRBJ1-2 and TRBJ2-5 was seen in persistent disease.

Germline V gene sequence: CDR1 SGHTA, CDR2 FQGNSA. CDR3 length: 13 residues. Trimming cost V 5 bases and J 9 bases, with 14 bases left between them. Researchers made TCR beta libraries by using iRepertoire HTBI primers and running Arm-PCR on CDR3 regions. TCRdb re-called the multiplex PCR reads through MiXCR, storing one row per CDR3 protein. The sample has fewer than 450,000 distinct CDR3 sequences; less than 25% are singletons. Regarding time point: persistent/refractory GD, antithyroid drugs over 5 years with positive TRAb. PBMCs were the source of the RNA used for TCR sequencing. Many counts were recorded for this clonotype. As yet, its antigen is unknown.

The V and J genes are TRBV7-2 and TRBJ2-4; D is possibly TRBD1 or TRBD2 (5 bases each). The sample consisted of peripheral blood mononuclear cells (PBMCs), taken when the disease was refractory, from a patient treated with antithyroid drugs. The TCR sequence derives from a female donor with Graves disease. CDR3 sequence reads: CASSPRDRGIQYF. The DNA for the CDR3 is TGTGCCAGCAGCCCCAGGGACCGAGGCATTCAGTACTTC. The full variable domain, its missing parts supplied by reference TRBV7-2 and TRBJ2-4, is GAGVSQSPSNKVTEKGKDVELRCDPISGHTALYWYRQSLGQGLEFLIYFQGNSAPDKSGLPSDRFSAERTGGSVSTLTIQRTQQEDSAVYLCASSPRDRGIQYFGAGTRLSVL.